These 21 T cell receptor beta chains were sequenced from one sample in a study of early T cells in non-severe SARS-CoV-2 infection. TCRdb re-analysed the 5' RACE reads in MiXCR, keeping a single row per CDR3 protein. The table lists tens of thousands of distinct CDR3 sequences, roughly 15% of them singletons. The starting material was whole blood, obtained at baseline. All receptors derive from an adult who was a healthcare worker with PCR-confirmed SARS-CoV-2 infection or an uninfected control (not recorded which).

This clonotype showed up many times. This rearrangement joins TRBV7-3 to TRBJ2-2; tentatively, D is TRBD1 (6 bases). This CDR3 comprises 12 residues. Trimming took off 5 bases at V and 6 bases at J, with 7 bases between the two ends. The germline V gene encodes CDR1 SGHTA and CDR2 FQGTGA. The CDR3 DNA follows: TGTGCCAGCAGCCCAGGGGCCGGGGAGCTGTTTTTT. Encoded protein: CASSPGAGELFF.

This clonotype was picked up many times. This sequence joins TRBV3-1 and TRBJ2-1, with 8 bases that match TRBD2. The germline V gene encodes CDR1 LGHDT and CDR2 YNNKEL (reference sequence). CDR3 length: 16 residues. With 1 base clipped from V and 9 bases from J, the junction kept 11 bases outside the gene matches. For the CDR3, the DNA is TGTGCCAGCAGCCAAGTCTCCGGGACTAGGATAGGTGAGCAGTTCTTC. The encoded protein is CASSQVSGTRIGEQFF.

The chain has TRBV6-6 and TRBJ1-2, with D possibly being TRBD1 (6 bases). Germline loops: CDR1 MNHNY, CDR2 SVGAGI (reference sequence). The CDR3 has 15 residues. V lost 6 bases and J lost 4, with 18 bases in between. The CDR3 DNA is TGTGCCAGCAGGGCCGAGTTCACAGGGCCCTATGGCTACACCTTC. Residues: CASRAEFTGPYGYTF.

In its sample, this clonotype was seen a few times. The chain uses TRBV5-4 and TRBJ2-1; D gene ambiguous. The CDR3 is made up of 15 amino acids. Germline CDR1 reads SGHNT; CDR2 reads YYREEE (reference sequence). V was trimmed by 3 bases and J by 4 bases, leaving 14 bases between them. CDR3 sequence reads: CASSSPARSYNEQFF. Here the CDR3 DNA reads TGTGCCAGCAGCTCCCCCGCTAGGTCGTACAATGAGCAGTTCTTC. The full variable domain, completed using reference TRBV5-4 and TRBJ2-1, is ETGVTQSPTHLIKTRGQQVTLRCSSQSGHNTVSWYQQALGQGPQFIFQYYREEENGRGNFPPRFSGLQFPNYSSELNVNALELDDSALYLCASSSPARSYNEQFFGPGTRLTVL.

This clonotype was seen only a few times. The rearrangement uses TRBV20-1 and TRBJ1-2; D is possibly TRBD1 (5 bases). Germline V gene sequence: CDR1 DFQATT, CDR2 SNEGSKA (reference sequence). Between the trimmed V and J ends, which lost 3 bases and 6 bases, there was a span of 11 bases. This CDR3 has 12 amino acids. The CDR3 is CSASGRADGYTF. DNA for the CDR3: TGCAGTGCTAGCGGCAGGGCTGATGGCTACACCTTC.

This clonotype was counted ten times or more. The gene calls are TRBV30 and TRBJ1-1; a weak D match, TRBD1 (5 bases). The V and J ends lost 1 base and 3 bases respectively, with 9 bases between them. Per the germline V gene, CDR1 is GTSNPN and CDR2 is SVGIG (reference sequence). The CDR3 runs to 13 residues. The CDR3, as DNA: TGTGCCTGGAGTGAGGCGGGGCACACTGAAGCTTTCTTT. It is translated as CAWSEAGHTEAFF.

This clonotype came up a few times. The chain joins TRBV28 to TRBJ2-3; weak D call: TRBD1 (5 bases). V was pared by 3 bases and J by 6 bases, with 10 bases between. The V gene's germline CDR1 is MDHEN and CDR2 SYDVKM. The CDR3 contains 13 residues. The CDR3 region is CASSFRRQDTQYF. In DNA form, the CDR3 reads TGTGCCAGCAGTTTCAGGAGACAGGATACGCAGTATTTT.

This clonotype was counted a few times. The rearrangement uses TRBV5-1 and TRBJ2-1; tentative D call: TRBD1 (6 bases). This CDR3 is built from 14 residues. The V gene's germline CDR1 is SGHRS and CDR2 YFSETQ. The germline V and J ends were trimmed by 4 bases and 5 bases, with 13 bases remaining between them. CDR3 residues: CASSPRAGDNEQFF. CDR3 bases: TGCGCCAGCAGCCCGAGGGCAGGGGACAATGAGCAGTTCTTC.

This clonotype appeared a few times. The chain is built from TRBV6-1 and TRBJ2-1, with D perhaps TRBD2 (5 bases). This CDR3 has 16 residues. The germline V gene encodes CDR1 MNHNS and CDR2 SASEGT. V dropped 10 bases and J dropped 1 base, with 20 bases sitting between them. CDR3 sequence: CATRGFAGSSYNEQFF. Written as DNA, the CDR3 is TGTGCCACCCGAGGCTTTGCGGGCTCTTCCTACAATGAGCAGTTCTTC.

The gene calls are TRBV6-1 and TRBJ2-3; TRBD2 matches 7 bases. Trimming at V came to 7 bases and at J to 5 bases, leaving 12 bases not matched to a gene. CDR3 length equals 15 residues. From germline, CDR1 is MNHNS and CDR2 SASEGT. The CDR3 sequence: CASTLSGPLIDTQYF. Here the CDR3 DNA reads TGTGCCAGCACCCTTAGCGGGCCTCTGATAGATACGCAGTATTTT.

Only a few counts were recorded for this clonotype. V usage is TRBV2 and J usage is TRBJ2-1, with D hard to call. Trimming cost V 6 bases and J 3 bases, with 9 bases left between them. The length of the CDR3 is 13 residues. Germline CDR1 is SNHLY and CDR2 is FYNNEI. CDR3 sequence reads: CASRRDNYNEQFF. Here the CDR3 DNA reads TGTGCCAGCAGGCGAGATAACTACAATGAGCAGTTCTTC.

This clonotype was seen a few times. The J gene is TRBJ2-1, the V gene TRBV7-2; tentatively, D is TRBD2 (6 bases). The CDR3 sequence is 14 residues long. V lost 1 base and J lost 6, with 10 bases in between. Germline CDR1 is SGHTA and CDR2 is FQGNSA. In DNA form, the CDR3 reads TGTGCCAGCAGCTTAGACGGGAGCGCCAATGAGCAGTTCTTC. It is translated as CASSLDGSANEQFF.

This clonotype has a handful of counts. This rearrangement joins TRBV13 to TRBJ1-4; D unclear. The CDR3 runs to 13 residues. Per germline, CDR1 PRHDT and CDR2 FYEKMQ (reference sequence). V gave up 0 bases and J gave up 2 bases, with 1 base separating them. Written as DNA, the CDR3 is TGTGCCAGCAGCTTAGGGACTAATGAAAAACTGTTTTTT. This gives the protein CASSLGTNEKLFF.

This CDR3 reads CASSLQGSARGNTIYF. The CDR3 nucleotides are TGTGCCAGCAGCTTACAGGGGTCCGCCCGTGGAAACACCATATATTTT. The chain combines TRBV7-2 with TRBJ1-3, with a possible D match to TRBD1 (6 bases). CDR1 is SGHTA and CDR2 is FQGNSA in the germline V gene. The CDR3 has 16 amino acids. V was shortened by 2 bases and J by 3 bases, with 14 bases between the two germline ends.

The chain joins TRBV5-1 to TRBJ2-3, with TRBD2 identical over 9 bases. CDR3 size: 18 residues. CDR1 and CDR2 (germline): SGHRS, YFSETQ. With 0 bases clipped from V and 6 bases from J, the junction kept 14 bases outside the gene matches. CDR3 residues: CASSLEGPSGRWADTQYF. DNA of the CDR3: TGCGCCAGCAGCTTGGAAGGCCCGAGCGGGAGGTGGGCGGATACGCAGTATTTT.

This clonotype has ten or more counts. For the CDR3, the DNA is TGTGCCAGCAGTATGAGATGGAACACTGAAGCTTTCTTT. Its protein product is CASSMRWNTEAFF. The chain has TRBV6-2 or TRBV6-3 and TRBJ1-1; no reliable D call. The CDR3 consists of 13 residues. Trimming stripped 5 bases from V and 1 base from J, with 8 bases between. The germline gives CDR1 MNHEY, CDR2 SVGEGT.

This clonotype was detected ten times or more. The rearrangement uses TRBV27 and TRBJ2-1; TRBD2 aligns across 10 bases. CDR1 is MNHEY, CDR2 SMNVEV, per germline (reference sequence). V was clipped by 2 bases and J by 4 bases; unmatched bases: 8. The CDR3 runs to 17 residues. In DNA form, the CDR3 reads TGTGCCAGCAGTTTACCCTCGGCTAGCGGGGGTTACAATGAGCAGTTCTTC. Protein product: CASSLPSASGGYNEQFF.

This clonotype was seen a few times. This chain connects TRBV10-3 to TRBJ1-1; 11 bases match TRBD1. There are 14 residues in the CDR3. The trim removed 10 bases at V and 0 bases at J, leaving 4 bases unmatched. Germline assignment: CDR1 ENHRY and CDR2 SYGVKD. DNA of the CDR3: TGTGCCACCTGGACAGGGGGCATGAACACTGAAGCTTTCTTT. Protein sequence: CATWTGGMNTEAFF.

This clonotype showed up many times. V and J are TRBV24-1 and TRBJ2-1, with a weak D call TRBD2 (6 bases). Germline V lookup: CDR1 KGHDR, CDR2 SFDVKD. The CDR3 is 18 amino acids. Deletions cut 0 bases from V and 1 base from J, with 15 bases between. This chain's CDR3 is CATSDLGYSGSSYNEQFF. The DNA of the CDR3 is TGTGCCACCAGTGATTTGGGGTACAGCGGGTCTTCCTACAATGAGCAGTTCTTC.

The rearrangement links TRBV12-3 or TRBV12-4 to TRBJ2-3; TRBD2 matches at 7 bases. Trimming cost V 5 bases and J 7 bases; bases outside gene matches: 9. The CDR3 runs to 14 residues. CDR3 nucleotide sequence: TGTGCCAGCAGTCTTAACGGGGGGTTATATACGCAGTATTTT. Its translation: CASSLNGGLYTQYF.

The chain combines TRBV12-3 or TRBV12-4 with TRBJ2-3, with TRBD2 identical over 7 bases. The CDR3 is made up of 14 amino acids. V was pared by 7 bases and J by 3 bases, with 7 bases of the junction left unmatched. The CDR3, as DNA: TGTGCCAGCACCTACGGGACTACGACAGATACGCAGTATTTT. Its translation: CASTYGTTTDTQYF.